The rows below give T cell receptor beta chains drawn from one sample of a study of T-cell memory formation after mild COVID-19. TCRdb used MiXCR to reprocess the 5' RACE reads, holding one entry per CDR3 protein. The sample contains under 450,000 distinct CDR3 sequences, around 14% of which appear only once. Sequenced input: PBMCs or a T cell subset sorted from them (not recorded which). These receptors were collected from a man younger than 35 who had mild COVID-19 (a few samples of this study predate the infection). Cell type and time point are not known. Each CDR3 is given with its conserved first and last residue. A D gene is named only where the DNA matches it firmly. Not every row has a clone size; where given, it reads once, few, many or a size class.

j_call | d_call | v_call | clone_size | cdr3_nt | cdr3_aa
TRBJ1-1 | TRBD1 | TRBV4-3 | many | TGCGCCAGCAGCCGGAGACAGGGGAACACTGAAGCTTTCTTT | CASSRRQGNTEAFF
TRBJ1-3 | - | TRBV7-9 | - | TGTGCCAGCAGCCCGTCACAGTTCTCTGGAAACACCATATATTTT | CASSPSQFSGNTIYF
TRBJ2-1 | TRBD1 | TRBV12-3/TRBV12-4 | few | TGTGCCAGCAGTTATCGGACAGGGGGGCGACTTAATGAGCAGTTCTTC | CASSYRTGGRLNEQFF
TRBJ1-4 | - | TRBV12-3/TRBV12-4 | few | TGTGCCAGCAGTTTACAGTGGAGTGAAAAACTGTTTTTT | CASSLQWSEKLFF
TRBJ2-7 | - | TRBV28 | - | TGTGCCAGCAGTGCCGGGAAAATCTGGAGCTCCTACGAGCAGTACTTC | CASSAGKIWSSYEQYF
TRBJ1-6 | TRBD1 | TRBV7-2 | few | TGTGCCAGCAGCTTGCCGACAGGGGGACGATCACCCCTCCACTTT | CASSLPTGGRSPLHF
TRBJ1-2 | - | TRBV7-9 | - | TGTGCCAGCAGCTTACAGTTTCCCCCCGCCTATGGCTACACCTTC | CASSLQFPPAYGYTF
TRBJ2-1 | - | TRBV18 | few | TGTGCCAGCTCACCACTTGGCGGCTCCTACAATGAGCAGTTCTTC | CASSPLGGSYNEQFF
TRBJ2-7 | - | TRBV7-8 | - | TGTGCCAGCAGTCGACACCGGGACACCAACTACGAGCAGTACTTC | CASSRHRDTNYEQYF
TRBJ1-2 | TRBD1 | TRBV4-3 | few | TGCGCCAGCAGCCAGTCGGGACAGTTCTATGGCTACACCTTC | CASSQSGQFYGYTF
TRBJ2-1 | TRBD2 | TRBV4-3 | - | TGCGCCAGCAGCCAAGAAAAGGCGGGAGGCTCCTACAATGAGCAGTTCTTC | CASSQEKAGGSYNEQFF
TRBJ1-2 | TRBD1 | TRBV28 | - | TGTGCCAGCAGCCAATACCTGACAGGGGACCAGGACTATGGCTACACCTTC | CASSQYLTGDQDYGYTF
TRBJ2-7 | - | TRBV7-2 | - | TGTGCCAGCAGCTTAGACCGGGATCTACTACACTTC | CASSLDRDLLHF
TRBJ2-2 | - | TRBV7-9 | many | TGTGCCAGCAGCTTAACTTTCGGGGAGAACACCGGGGAGCTGTTTTTT | CASSLTFGENTGELFF
TRBJ1-6 | - | TRBV4-3 | few | TGCGCCAGCAGCCAAGATCGAGCGGACCGCTCCTATAATTCACCCCTCCACTTT | CASSQDRADRSYNSPLHF
TRBJ1-2 | TRBD1 | TRBV25-1 | few | TGTGCCAGCAGTGGAGACAGGGGTCGTAATGGCTACACCTTC | CASSGDRGRNGYTF
TRBJ1-5 | - | TRBV20-1 | - | TGCAGTGCTACGTTGGGCAATCAGCCCCAGCATTTT | CSATLGNQPQHF
TRBJ1-2 | - | TRBV7-9 | - | TGTGCCAGCAGCTACGACCCGGCCTATGGCTACACCTTC | CASSYDPAYGYTF
TRBJ2-2 | TRBD1 | TRBV6-5 | few | TGTGCCAGCAGTCGCGCAGGACAGGGAGTTTCCGGGGAGCTGTTTTTT | CASSRAGQGVSGELFF
TRBJ2-5 | - | TRBV20-1 | - | TGCAGTGCCTACCGCGGGGGCTGGGAGACCCAGTACTTC | CSAYRGGWETQYF